The 9 T cell receptor beta chains listed next were all sequenced from one sample in a study of shared clonotypes between healthy human individuals. Here immunoSEQ multiplex PCR was the method, and the copy in TCRdb shows in-frame clones only, minus some. Among about 2 million clones listed, 85% to 95% were seen once. Sequencing used naive CD4+ T cells sorted from blood. Noted subset: CD45RA+ positively selected. These receptors were collected from a man aged 18-30 years in good health.

This sequence joins TRBV28 and TRBJ1-5; a possible D gene is TRBD1 (6 bases). The CDR3 covers 15 residues. The germline V and J ends were trimmed by 6 bases and 7 bases, with 19 bases remaining between them. Germline values: CDR1 MDHEN, CDR2 SYDVKM. CDR3 DNA: TGTGCCAGCAGCCCCACCGGGACAACAGCACAGCCCCAGCATTTT. Amino acid sequence: CASSPTGTTAQPQHF. Full variable domain (outside the CDR3, taken from reference TRBV28 and TRBJ1-5): DVKVTQSSRYLVKRTGEKVFLECVQDMDHENMFWYRQDPGLGLRLIYFSYDVKMKEKGDIPEGYSVSREKKERFSLILESASTNQTSMYLCASSPTGTTAQPQHFGDGTRLSIL.

This chain links TRBV4-3 with TRBJ1-2; 9 bases match TRBD1. This CDR3 has 15 amino acids. The germline gives CDR1 LGHNA, CDR2 YSLEER. Trimming cost V 3 bases and J 4 bases; bases outside gene matches: 6. This CDR3 reads CASSQETGGTYGYTF. In DNA, the CDR3 is TGCGCCAGCAGCCAGGAGACAGGGGGTACCTATGGCTACACCTTC.

This clone was recorded once. The V gene is TRBV29-1, the J gene TRBJ1-2; D is unclear. Germline V CDR1 and CDR2: SQVTM, ANQGSEA. The CDR3 covers 13 residues. Trimming cost V 4 bases and J 4 bases, with 13 bases left between them. The CDR3: CSVAPLLTYGYTF. As DNA, the CDR3 is TGCAGCGTTGCACCATTATTAACCTATGGCTACACCTTC. The whole variable domain, remainder taken from reference TRBV29-1 and TRBJ1-2, is SAVISQKPSRDICQRGTSLTIQCQVDSQVTMMFWYRQQPGQSLTLIATANQGSEATYESGFVIDKFPISRPNLTFSTLTVSNMSPEDSSIYLCSVAPLLTYGYTFGSGTRLTVV.

The count of this clone is one. Being one base from a much bigger clone, this may be a read error. The chain combines TRBV6-1 with TRBJ1-5; 9 bases are a match to TRBD1. The germline gives CDR1 MNHNS, CDR2 SASEGT. The CDR3 has 15 amino acids. In DNA form, the CDR3 reads TGTGCCGGCAGTCAGACCGGGACAGGGTACCAGCCCCAGCATTTT. It translates to CAGSQTGTGYQPQHF.

The chain couples TRBV4-1 to TRBJ1-3, with a possible D match to TRBD1 (6 bases). V lost 1 base and J lost 4, with 8 bases in between. The CDR3 extends over 14 amino acids. Looked up from germline, CDR1 is MGHRA and CDR2 is YSYEKL. In DNA, the CDR3 is TGCGCCAGCAGCCAAGGGGGGCTCGGAAACACCATATATTTT. This codes for CASSQGGLGNTIYF.

Turning to this clone: The identical CDR3 is also encoded by other nucleotide sequences in the sample. V is TRBV7-2 and J is TRBJ1-1; TRBD1 matches at 8 bases. This CDR3 spans 14 amino acids. Trimming removed 3 bases from V and 4 bases from J; junction bases left unmatched: 4. CDR1 is SGHTA, CDR2 FQGNSA, per germline. The CDR3 spells CASSLDRVATEAFF. The DNA for the CDR3 is TGTGCCAGCAGCTTGGACAGGGTTGCCACTGAAGCTTTCTTT.

The V and J genes are TRBV18 and TRBJ1-1, with a tentative D call TRBD1 (5 bases). This CDR3 is 13 amino acids long. The ends were cut back, 1 base at V and 6 bases at J, with 9 bases in the middle. Germline lookup yields CDR1 KGHSH and CDR2 LQKENI. CDR3 residues: CASSPQEGPEAFF. In DNA, the CDR3 is TGTGCCAGCTCACCACAGGAGGGGCCTGAAGCTTTCTTT.

This chain joins TRBV10-2 and TRBJ2-1; 11 positions match TRBD2. This CDR3 is 15 amino acids long. Germline CDR1 WSHSY, CDR2 SAAADI. V dropped 5 bases and J dropped 4; count of bases not matched to a gene: 4. The CDR3 DNA reads as TGCGCCAGCAGTATAACTAGCGGGGGTTACAATGAGCAGTTCTTC. This codes for CASSITSGGYNEQFF.

This clone was seen a single time. Other DNA variants within this sample encode the same CDR3. The genes are TRBV20-1 and TRBJ2-5, with a possible D match to TRBD1 (6 bases). V lost 6 bases to trimming and J lost 2 bases, with 7 bases between them. This CDR3 is built from 11 residues. From germline, CDR1 is DFQATT and CDR2 SNEGSKA (reference sequence). CDR3 DNA sequence: TGCAGTGCGGACAGACAAGAGACCCAGTACTTC. Translating gives CSADRQETQYF.